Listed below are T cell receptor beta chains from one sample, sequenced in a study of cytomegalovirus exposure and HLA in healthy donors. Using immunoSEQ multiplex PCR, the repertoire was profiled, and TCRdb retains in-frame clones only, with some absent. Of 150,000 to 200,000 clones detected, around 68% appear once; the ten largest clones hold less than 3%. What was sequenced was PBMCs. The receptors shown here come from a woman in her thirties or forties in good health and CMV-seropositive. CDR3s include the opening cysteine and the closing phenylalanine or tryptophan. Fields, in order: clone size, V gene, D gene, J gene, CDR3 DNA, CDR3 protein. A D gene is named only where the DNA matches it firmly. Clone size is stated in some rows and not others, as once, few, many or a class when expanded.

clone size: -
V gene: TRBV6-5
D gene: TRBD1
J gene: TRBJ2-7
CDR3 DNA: TGTGCCAGCAGTCCAACCCAAGGGGGCGGCCACGAGCAGTACTTC
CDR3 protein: CASSPTQGGGHEQYF

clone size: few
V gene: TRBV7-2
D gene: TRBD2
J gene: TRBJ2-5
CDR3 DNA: TGTGCCAGCAGCTCTATGGGGCTAGCGGGGGGCGCGGAGACCCAGTACTTC
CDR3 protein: CASSSMGLAGGAETQYF

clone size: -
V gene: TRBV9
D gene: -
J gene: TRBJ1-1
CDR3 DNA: TGTGCCAGCAGCTCCGAGGGTGGCACTGAAGCTTTCTTT
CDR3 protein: CASSSEGGTEAFF

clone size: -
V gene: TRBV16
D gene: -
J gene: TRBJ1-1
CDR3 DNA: TGTGCCAGCAGCCAATTAGGGAGCAGGAATGCTTTCTTT
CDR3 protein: CASSQLGSRNAFF

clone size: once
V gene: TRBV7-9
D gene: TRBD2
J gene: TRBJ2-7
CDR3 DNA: TGTTCCAGCGGCGGGAGAGACTACGAGCAGTACTTC
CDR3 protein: CSSGGRDYEQYF

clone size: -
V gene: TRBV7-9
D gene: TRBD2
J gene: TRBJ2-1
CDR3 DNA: TGTGCCAGCAGCTTTTATGCGGGAGGGGGGAATGAGCAGTTCTTC
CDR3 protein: CASSFYAGGGNEQFF

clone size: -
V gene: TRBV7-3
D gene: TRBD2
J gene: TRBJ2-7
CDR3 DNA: TGTGCCAGCAGCTTACCGGGACTAGCGGGCGAGCAGTACTTC
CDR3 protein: CASSLPGLAGEQYF

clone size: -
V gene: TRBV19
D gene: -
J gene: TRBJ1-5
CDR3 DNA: TGTGCCAGTAGTATAAGTACAGATAGCAATCAGCCCCAGCATTTT
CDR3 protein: CASSISTDSNQPQHF

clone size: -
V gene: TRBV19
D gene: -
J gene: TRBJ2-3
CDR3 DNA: TGTGCCAGTAGTATAGTTAGGGGGGGGCGGGATACGCAGTATTTT
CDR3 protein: CASSIVRGGRDTQYF

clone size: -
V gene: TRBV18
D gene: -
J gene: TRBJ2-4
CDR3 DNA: TGTGCCAGCTCACCAGTCGAAGGACAGAACATTCAGTACTTC
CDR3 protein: CASSPVEGQNIQYF

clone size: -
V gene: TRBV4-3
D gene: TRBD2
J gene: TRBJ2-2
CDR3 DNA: TGCGCCAGCAGCGCTAGCGGGAGTGGCGGGGAGCTGTTTTTT
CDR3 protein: CASSASGSGGELFF

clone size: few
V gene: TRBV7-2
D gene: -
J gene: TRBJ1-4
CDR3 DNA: TGTGCCAGCAGCCAAGACAGATTCCTCAATGAAAAACTGTTTTTT
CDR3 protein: CASSQDRFLNEKLFF

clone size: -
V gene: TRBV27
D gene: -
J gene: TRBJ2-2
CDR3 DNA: TGTGCCAGCAGTCAAAAACGAGGCGGGGGCATGAACACCGGGGAGCTGTTTTTT
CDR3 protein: CASSQKRGGGMNTGELFF

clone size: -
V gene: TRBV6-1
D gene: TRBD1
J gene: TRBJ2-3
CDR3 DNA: TGTGCCAGCGGCCGGGACAGGTCCCCAGATACGCAGTATTTT
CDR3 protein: CASGRDRSPDTQYF

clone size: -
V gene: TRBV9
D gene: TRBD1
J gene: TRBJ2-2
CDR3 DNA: TGTGCCAGCAGCGTAGAGGGGGCAGGTCTTAACGGGGAGCTGTTTTTT
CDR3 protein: CASSVEGAGLNGELFF

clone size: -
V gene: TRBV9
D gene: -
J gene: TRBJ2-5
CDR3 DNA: TGTGCCAGCAGCGTAGGCCCCCGGGAGACCCAGTACTTC
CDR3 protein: CASSVGPRETQYF

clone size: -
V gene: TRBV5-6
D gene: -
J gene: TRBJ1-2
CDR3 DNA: TGTGCCAGCAGCTCCAGGGTTGCGGCGATCTATGGCTACACCTTC
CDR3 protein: CASSSRVAAIYGYTF

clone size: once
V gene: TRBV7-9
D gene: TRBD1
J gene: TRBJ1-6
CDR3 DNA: TGTGCCAGCAGCCCCGGATCTGGGACAGTACAGTCACCCCTCCACTTT
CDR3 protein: CASSPGSGTVQSPLHF

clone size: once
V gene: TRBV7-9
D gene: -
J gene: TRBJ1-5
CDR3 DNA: TGTGCCAGCAGCTCGGACAGACCCCATCAGCCCCAGCATTTT
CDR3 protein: CASSSDRPHQPQHF

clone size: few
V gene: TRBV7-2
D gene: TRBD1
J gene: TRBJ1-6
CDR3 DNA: TGTGCCAGCAGCCGCACTAAGACAGGGACTAATTCACCCCTCCACTTT
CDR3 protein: CASSRTKTGTNSPLHF

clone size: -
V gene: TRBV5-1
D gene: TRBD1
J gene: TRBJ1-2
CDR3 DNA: TGCGCCAGCAGCTTTACAGGGGCCCAGGGGGATGGCTACCCCTTC
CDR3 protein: CASSFTGAQGDGYPF

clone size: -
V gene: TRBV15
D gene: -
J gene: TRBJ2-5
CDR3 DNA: TGTGCCACCAGCAGAGTACGGTCAAGAGAGACCCAGTACTTC
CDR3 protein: CATSRVRSRETQYF

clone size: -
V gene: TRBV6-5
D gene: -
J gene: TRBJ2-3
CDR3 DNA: TGTGCCAGCAGTTACAGGGGCCAAGATACGCAGTATTTT
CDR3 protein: CASSYRGQDTQYF

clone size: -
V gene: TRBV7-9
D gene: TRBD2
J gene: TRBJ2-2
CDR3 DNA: TGTGCCAGCAGCTTAACGGGACTAGGTTCCCCGGTGACCGGGGAGCTGTTTTTT
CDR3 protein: CASSLTGLGSPVTGELFF

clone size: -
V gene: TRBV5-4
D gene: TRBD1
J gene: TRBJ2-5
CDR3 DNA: TGTGCCTTCGGGACAGGGGGAGAGACCCAGTACTTC
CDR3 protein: CAFGTGGETQYF

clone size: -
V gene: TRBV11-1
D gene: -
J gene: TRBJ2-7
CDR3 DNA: TGTGCCAGCAGCTACAGCTACGAGCAGTACTTC
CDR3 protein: CASSYSYEQYF

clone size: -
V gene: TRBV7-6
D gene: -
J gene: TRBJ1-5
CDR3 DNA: TGTGCCAGCAGCTGCGGACAGCATAGCAATCAGCCCCAGCATTTT
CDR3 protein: CASSCGQHSNQPQHF

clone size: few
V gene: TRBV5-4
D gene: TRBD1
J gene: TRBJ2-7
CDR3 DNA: TGTGCCAGCAGCATGGGGACAGAACACCTCTACGAGCAGTACTTC
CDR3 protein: CASSMGTEHLYEQYF

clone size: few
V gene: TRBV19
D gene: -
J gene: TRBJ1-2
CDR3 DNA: TGTGCCAGTAGGCGACAGGCTTTGGGGTACGACTATGGCTACACCTTC
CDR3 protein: CASRRQALGYDYGYTF

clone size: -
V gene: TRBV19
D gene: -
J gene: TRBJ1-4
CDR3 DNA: TGTGCCAGTAGTATAGAAAAGTCAGGGGCGGATAATGAAAAACTGTTTTTT
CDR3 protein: CASSIEKSGADNEKLFF

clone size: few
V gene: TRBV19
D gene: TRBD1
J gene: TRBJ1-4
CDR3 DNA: TGTGCCAGTAGTATAAGGGGACAGGGGGAAAAACTGTTTTTT
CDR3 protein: CASSIRGQGEKLFF

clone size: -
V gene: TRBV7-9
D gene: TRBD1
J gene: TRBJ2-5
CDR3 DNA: TGTGCCAGCAGCTTCCCAGGGACAGGGTTAAAGACCCAGTACTTC
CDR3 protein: CASSFPGTGLKTQYF

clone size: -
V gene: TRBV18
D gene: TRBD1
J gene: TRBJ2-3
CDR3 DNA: TGTGCCAGCTCACCAGGGACAGGGGGCCCAGATACGCAGTATTTT
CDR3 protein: CASSPGTGGPDTQYF

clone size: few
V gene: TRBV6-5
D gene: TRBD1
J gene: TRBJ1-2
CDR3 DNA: TGTGCCAGCTCACCGGGACAGTTATCTCGGGGCTACCCCTTC
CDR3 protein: CASSPGQLSRGYPF

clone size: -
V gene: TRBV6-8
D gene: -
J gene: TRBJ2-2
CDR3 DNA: TGTGCCAGCAGCCGGTGGTGGGGCAGAACCGGGGAGCTGTTTTTT
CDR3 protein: CASSRWWGRTGELFF

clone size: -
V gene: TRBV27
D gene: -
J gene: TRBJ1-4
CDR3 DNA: TGTGCCAGCAGTTTATTCCGGGGGTCGGGAAATGAAAAACTGTTTTTT
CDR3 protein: CASSLFRGSGNEKLFF

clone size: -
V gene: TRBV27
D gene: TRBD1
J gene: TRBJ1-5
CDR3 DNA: TGTGCCAGCAGTCGAGACAGGGTCAATCAGCCCCAGCATTTT
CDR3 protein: CASSRDRVNQPQHF

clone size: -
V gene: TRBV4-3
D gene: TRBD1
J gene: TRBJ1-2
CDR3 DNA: TGCGCCAGCAGCCCACAGGGGCGAGGCTATGGCTACCCCTTC
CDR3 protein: CASSPQGRGYGYPF

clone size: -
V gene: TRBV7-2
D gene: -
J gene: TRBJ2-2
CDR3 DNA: TGTGCCAGCAGCACCACGGGCCCGGGGGCCGGGGAGCTGTTTTTT
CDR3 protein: CASSTTGPGAGELFF

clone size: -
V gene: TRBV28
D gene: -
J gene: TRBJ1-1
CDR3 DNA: TGTGCCAGCACCCCGGGCGGGGTTTTATCAGCTTTCTTT
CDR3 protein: CASTPGGVLSAFF

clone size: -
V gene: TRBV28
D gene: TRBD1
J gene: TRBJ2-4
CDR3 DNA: TGTGCCAGCAGTGGATCGGGACAGGTAGCCAAAAACATTCAGTACTTC
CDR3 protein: CASSGSGQVAKNIQYF

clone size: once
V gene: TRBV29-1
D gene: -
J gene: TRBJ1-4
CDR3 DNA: TGCAGCGTTGTACAGTATGAAAAACTGTTTTTT
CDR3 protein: CSVVQYEKLFF

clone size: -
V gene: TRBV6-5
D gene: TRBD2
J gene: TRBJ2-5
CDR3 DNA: TGTGCCAGCAGTTACGGGCGCGGGGGGCTCCAAGAGACCCAGTACTTC
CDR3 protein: CASSYGRGGLQETQYF

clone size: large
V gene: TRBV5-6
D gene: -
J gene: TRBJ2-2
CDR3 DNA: TGTGCCAGCAGCTTAACTGGACTCGCGAACACCGGGGAGCTGTTTTTT
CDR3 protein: CASSLTGLANTGELFF

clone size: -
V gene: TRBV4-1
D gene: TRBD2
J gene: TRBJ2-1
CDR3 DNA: TGCGCCAGCAGCCAATATAGCGGGAGTTCCTACAATGAGCAGTTCTTC
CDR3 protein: CASSQYSGSSYNEQFF

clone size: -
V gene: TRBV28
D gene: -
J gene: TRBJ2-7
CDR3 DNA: TGTGCCAGCAGTTTTGAAGCGGATCTCTCCTACGAGCAGTACTTC
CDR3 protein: CASSFEADLSYEQYF

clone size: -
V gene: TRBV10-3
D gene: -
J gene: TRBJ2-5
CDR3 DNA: TGTGCCATCAGTGAATTAGGAGAGGCCCAGTACTTC
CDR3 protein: CAISELGEAQYF

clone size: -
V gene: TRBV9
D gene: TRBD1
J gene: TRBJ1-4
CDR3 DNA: TGTGCCAGCAGCGTAGAAGGACCGAGACAGGGGAATGAAAAACTGTTTTTT
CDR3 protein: CASSVEGPRQGNEKLFF

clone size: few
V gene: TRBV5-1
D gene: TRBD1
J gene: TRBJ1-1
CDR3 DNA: TGCGCCAGCAGCGCCCGGGACAGTAACATGAACACTGAAGCTTTCTTT
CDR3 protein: CASSARDSNMNTEAFF

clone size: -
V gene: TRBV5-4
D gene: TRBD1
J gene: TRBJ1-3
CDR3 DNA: TGTGCCAGCAGCAGGGACCCGACAGGGAACTCTGGAAACACCATATATTTT
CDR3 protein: CASSRDPTGNSGNTIYF

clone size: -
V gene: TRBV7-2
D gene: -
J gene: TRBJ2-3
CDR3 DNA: TGTGCCAGCAGCGCTGGGCTAGATACGCAGTATTTT
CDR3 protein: CASSAGLDTQYF

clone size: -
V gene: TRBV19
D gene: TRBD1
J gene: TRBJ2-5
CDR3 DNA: TGTGCCAGTAGTATAGCGAGGGGGCCCCAAGAGACCCAGTACTTC
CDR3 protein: CASSIARGPQETQYF

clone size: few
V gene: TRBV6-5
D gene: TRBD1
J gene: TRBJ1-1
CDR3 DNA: TGTGCCAGCCAGGGGGCCCGGAACACTGAAGCTTTCTTT
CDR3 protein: CASQGARNTEAFF

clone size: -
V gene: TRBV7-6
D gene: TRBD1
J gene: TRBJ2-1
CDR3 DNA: TGTGCCAGCAGCTTGGGACAGGGGGGCAATGAGCAGTTCTTC
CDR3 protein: CASSLGQGGNEQFF

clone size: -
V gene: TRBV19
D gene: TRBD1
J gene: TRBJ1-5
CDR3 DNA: TGTGCGTTGGGACAGTTCAATCAGCCCCAGCATTTT
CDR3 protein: CALGQFNQPQHF

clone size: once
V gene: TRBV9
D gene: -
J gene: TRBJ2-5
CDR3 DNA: TGTGCCAGCAGCGTAGGAGGGTACCAAGAGACCCAGTACTTC
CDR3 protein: CASSVGGYQETQYF

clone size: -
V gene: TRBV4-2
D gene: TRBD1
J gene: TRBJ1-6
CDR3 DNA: TGTGCCAGCAGCCAACCCCGGGGGACAGGGGAAGGGGGCTCACCCCTCCACTTT
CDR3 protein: CASSQPRGTGEGGSPLHF

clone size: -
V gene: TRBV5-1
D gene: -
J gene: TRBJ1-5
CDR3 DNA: TGCGCCAGCAGGCCGGACAGCTATAGCAATCAGCCCCAGCATTTT
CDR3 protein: CASRPDSYSNQPQHF